The present T cell receptor beta chain was sequenced within a study of T-cell memory formation after mild COVID-19. The germline gives CDR1 SEHNR, CDR2 FQNEAQ (reference sequence). The ends were cut back, 7 bases at V and 6 bases at J, with 10 bases in the middle. The CDR3 length is 13 residues. The 5'RACE method, run with constant-segment primers, produced TCR alpha and TCR beta cDNA libraries (carrying sample barcodes and UMIs). Using its own MiXCR run on the 5' RACE reads, TCRdb lists one record per CDR3 protein. Of 150,000 to 200,000 distinct CDR3 sequences listed, 9.5% to 13% were seen once; the top ten hold 3.5% to 4%.

Sequences were obtained from PBMCs or a T cell subset sorted from them (not recorded which). The J gene is TRBJ1-6, the V gene TRBV7-9; D gene ambiguous. This TCR came from a young man who had mild COVID-19 (a few samples of this study predate the infection). Cell type and time point are not known. This CDR3 is CASKDRPNSPLHF. CDR3 coding DNA: TGTGCCAGCAAAGATAGGCCTAATTCACCCCTCCACTTT.